A single sample is the source of the 30 T cell receptor beta chains below, sequenced in a study of cytomegalovirus exposure and HLA in healthy donors. Amplification used 60 Vbeta primers and 13 Jbeta primers. Produced via immunoSEQ multiplex PCR; TCRdb's table is partial and in-frame only. The data hold under 200,000 clones, with 75% to 90% observed a single time. The material sequenced was PBMCs. These TCRs come from a boy younger than 10 in good health and CMV-seronegative.

The V gene is TRBV19, the J gene TRBJ2-7; 10 bases fit TRBD1. V trimming: 9 bases; J trimming: 5 bases; junction bases outside the gene matches: 7. Germline CDR1 is LNHDA and CDR2 is SQIVND (reference sequence). The CDR3 length is 13 residues. The CDR3 reads CASEGQGFNEQYF. The CDR3 nucleotides read TGTGCCAGCGAGGGACAGGGGTTCAACGAGCAGTACTTC. Supplemented by reference TRBV19 and TRBJ2-7, the full variable domain reads DGGITQSPKYLFRKEGQNVTLSCEQNLNHDAMYWYRQDPGQGLRLIYYSQIVNDFQKGDIAEGYSVSREKKESFPLTVTSAQKNPTAFYLCASEGQGFNEQYFGPGTRLTVT.

The V and J genes are TRBV28 and TRBJ2-2, with 7 bases aligning to TRBD2. The V and J ends lost 3 bases and 5 bases, in that order; junction bases with no gene match: 6. This CDR3 spans 15 amino acids. Germline lookup yields CDR1 MDHEN and CDR2 SYDVKM. CDR3 coding DNA: TGTGCCAGCAGTTTCCCCGGCGGGGGAACCGGGGAGCTGTTTTTT. As protein: CASSFPGGGTGELFF. Full variable domain (outside the CDR3, taken from reference TRBV28 and TRBJ2-2): DVKVTQSSRYLVKRTGEKVFLECVQDMDHENMFWYRQDPGLGLRLIYFSYDVKMKEKGDIPEGYSVSREKKERFSLILESASTNQTSMYLCASSFPGGGTGELFFGEGSRLTVL.

V is TRBV7-6 and J is TRBJ2-1, with D maybe TRBD1 (7 bases). Germline values: CDR1 SGHVS, CDR2 FNYEAQ. CDR3 size: 16 residues. The V end was cut by 5 bases, the J end by 6 bases, with 20 bases between. CDR3 nucleotide sequence: TGTGCCAGCAGCGAACCAAAGCAGGGGGGCCCCAATGAGCAGTTCTTC. Residues: CASSEPKQGGPNEQFF.

This clone appeared once. The V call is TRBV19, the J call TRBJ1-1; tentatively, D is TRBD1 (5 bases). V lost 2 bases and J 3 bases, leaving 7 bases between the germline ends. Germline assignment: CDR1 LNHDA and CDR2 SQIVND (reference sequence). The CDR3 covers 13 residues. CDR3: CASSIRGDTEAFF. The CDR3 nucleotides are TGTGCCAGTAGTATACGGGGGGACACTGAAGCTTTCTTT.

The gene calls are TRBV2 and TRBJ1-1, with TRBD1 identical over 7 bases. The CDR3 consists of 15 residues. Unmatched junction bases numbered 11, after V lost 6 bases and J lost 4 bases. Germline V gives CDR1 SNHLY, CDR2 FYNNEI. CDR3 coding DNA: TGTGCCAGCAGACAAGGAAGGGGGCTGGCCACTGAAGCTTTCTTT. Its translation is CASRQGRGLATEAFF.

This rearrangement joins TRBV6-1 to TRBJ1-1; 7 nucleotides agree with TRBD1. The V and J ends lost 8 bases and 0 bases, in that order; junction bases with no gene match: 6. The germline V gene encodes CDR1 MNHNS and CDR2 SASEGT. The CDR3 length is 14 residues. CDR3 region: CASGKTGLNTEAFF. In nucleotides, the CDR3 is TGTGCCAGCGGAAAGACAGGGTTGAACACTGAAGCTTTCTTT.

In its sample, this clone was seen a few times. In DNA form, the CDR3 reads TGTGCCAGTAGTATGGCGGATCCCATGAACACTGAAGCTTTCTTT. As protein: CASSMADPMNTEAFF. The gene calls are TRBV19 and TRBJ1-1; D gene unclear. The ends were cut back, 3 bases at V and 0 bases at J, with 11 bases in the middle. Germline V gene lookup returns CDR1 LNHDA and CDR2 SQIVND (reference sequence). This CDR3 region has 15 residues.

The chain uses TRBV28 and TRBJ2-7; 8 nucleotides agree with TRBD1. Germline lookup yields CDR1 MDHEN and CDR2 SYDVKM. The length of the CDR3 is 14 residues. V dropped 5 bases and J dropped 5; count of bases not matched to a gene: 8. The chain's CDR3 is CASSGLDRDHEQYF. CDR3 sequence (DNA): TGTGCCAGCAGTGGACTGGACAGGGACCACGAGCAGTACTTC.

J is TRBJ2-6 and V is TRBV7-3, with a tentative D call TRBD1 (5 bases). The length of the CDR3 is 16 residues. Germline CDR1 is SGHTA and CDR2 is FQGTGA. V lost 5 bases to trimming and J lost 1 base, with 12 bases between them. This CDR3 reads CASSAQAGSGANVLTF. In nucleotides, the CDR3 is TGTGCCAGCAGCGCCCAAGCAGGGTCTGGGGCCAACGTCCTGACTTTC.

The chain joins TRBV12-5 to TRBJ1-3; TRBD1 is a possible D gene (6 bases). The CDR3 is made up of 15 amino acids. V was cut by 3 bases and J by 0 bases, with 9 bases left in between. Germline loops: CDR1 LGHNT, CDR2 FRNRAP. The chain's CDR3 is CASGFTGTSGNTIYF. The CDR3 DNA sequence: TGTGCTAGTGGTTTTACAGGGACCTCTGGAAACACCATATATTTT.

Comment on this clone: One junction end does not reproduce the germline sequence, and a read error may be involved. The genes are TRBV7-9 and TRBJ2-7, with 8 bases matching TRBD2. Germline values: CDR1 SEHNR, CDR2 FQNEAQ (reference sequence). CDR3 size: 13 residues. The CDR3 here is CSSSRGGTYEQYF. The CDR3 nucleotides read TGTTCCAGCAGCCGGGGGGGGACCTACGAGCAGTACTTC. Drawing the rest from reference TRBV7-9 and TRBJ2-7, the complete variable domain is DTGVSQNPRHKITKRGQNVTFRCDPISEHNRLYWYRQTLGQGPEFLTYFQNEAQLEKSRLLSDRFSAERPKGSFSTLEIQRTEQGDSAMYLCSSSRGGTYEQYFGPGTRLTVT.

The genes are TRBV5-4 and TRBJ2-2, with TRBD1 identical over 10 bases. From germline, CDR1 is SGHNT and CDR2 YYREEE (reference sequence). CDR3 length: 17 residues. V shed 3 bases, J shed 4 bases, and the junction held 9 bases outside the gene matches. Written as DNA, the CDR3 is TGTGCCAGCAGCTCAAAAGCCGGGACAGGGGCCACCGGGGAGCTGTTTTTT. Protein product: CASSSKAGTGATGELFF.

This sequence joins TRBV2 and TRBJ2-5, with D tentatively TRBD2 (6 bases). Per germline, CDR1 SNHLY and CDR2 FYNNEI. V was pared by 11 bases and J by 1 base, with 11 bases between. There are 12 residues in the CDR3. Here the CDR3 reads CALRRGQETQYF. The CDR3 nucleotides read TGTGCCCTACGGCGGGGCCAAGAGACCCAGTACTTC.

V usage is TRBV6-1 and J usage is TRBJ2-5, with 10 bases aligning to TRBD1. Germline CDR1 is MNHNS and CDR2 is SASEGT. This CDR3 region has 14 residues. The V segment lost 8 bases and the J segment 5 bases; nucleotides outside the gene matches: 8. The CDR3 DNA reads as TGTGCCAGCTTGGACAGGGGGGCTGGGGAGACCCAGTACTTC. Amino acid sequence: CASLDRGAGETQYF.

The rearrangement links TRBV28 to TRBJ2-2; 7 bases line up with TRBD1. This CDR3 is built from 17 residues. The V gene end was trimmed by 6 bases and the J gene end by 7 bases; junction bases not matched to a gene: 17. CDR1 is MDHEN, CDR2 SYDVKM, per germline. In DNA, the CDR3 is TGTGCCAGCAGCCGTCGTATCCTGACAGGGTCCAGCGGGGAGCTGTTTTTT. Amino acids: CASSRRILTGSSGELFF.

This chain joins TRBV11-3 and TRBJ2-6; the D gene is possibly TRBD1 (6 bases). The CDR3 covers 17 residues. V was clipped by 5 bases and J by 0 bases, with 14 bases between them. Per germline, CDR1 SGHNT and CDR2 YENEEA. The CDR3, as DNA: TGTGCCAGCAGCAAGGACAGTGCCTCCTCTGGGGCCAACGTCCTGACTTTC. This translates into CASSKDSASSGANVLTF.

The chain combines TRBV19 with TRBJ2-1; 8 bases fit TRBD2. Looked up from germline, CDR1 is LNHDA and CDR2 is SQIVND (reference sequence). The CDR3 has 13 amino acids. V shed 6 bases and J 9 bases; nucleotides not matched to a gene: 7. DNA of the CDR3: TGTGCCAGTAGAGCGGGAGTATTCGGTGAGCAGTTCTTC. Amino acids: CASRAGVFGEQFF.

Concerning this clone: Germline is not matched at one junction end, which may reflect a read error. The J gene is TRBJ2-5, the V gene TRBV6-1, with D possibly matching TRBD1 (5 bases). The CDR3 totals 12 residues. Germline loops: CDR1 MNHNS, CDR2 SASEGT. The CDR3 nucleotides are TGTGCCAGCAGCCCAAACCGACAGTTGGGTCACTTC. Its protein product is CASSPNRQLGHF.

V gene TRBV7-7 combines with J gene TRBJ2-3, with D unclear. CDR3 size: 13 residues. V lost 3 bases and J lost 2, with 6 bases in between. Per the germline V gene, CDR1 is SSHAT and CDR2 is FNYEAQ (reference sequence). In DNA, the CDR3 is TGTGCCAGCAGCTTTATTGTCACAGATACGCAGTATTTT. Amino acids: CASSFIVTDTQYF.

V gene TRBV5-1 combines with J gene TRBJ2-7; 9 bases line up with TRBD2. The CDR3 has 15 amino acids. The junction had 7 bases not matched to a gene; V was cut back by 0 bases and J by 6 bases. Germline CDR1 SGHRS, CDR2 YFSETQ. CDR3: CASSLVLAGTIEQYF. CDR3 bases: TGCGCCAGCAGCTTGGTGCTAGCGGGAACAATCGAGCAGTACTTC.

The rearrangement joins TRBV2 to TRBJ2-7; TRBD1 might be the D (6 bases). The germline gives CDR1 SNHLY, CDR2 FYNNEI. There are 11 residues in the CDR3. Trimming took off 6 bases at V and 5 bases at J, with 8 bases between the two ends. The CDR3 DNA reads as TGTGCCAGCAGCCGGACAGACGAGCAGTACTTC. Its protein product is CASSRTDEQYF.

The chain uses TRBV6-6 and TRBJ1-3; D remains ambiguous. The CDR3 extends over 15 amino acids. Germline CDR1 is MNHNY and CDR2 is SVGAGI (reference sequence). Trimming removed 4 bases from V and 0 bases from J, with 10 bases in between. The CDR3 DNA sequence: TGTGCCAGCAGTTCCCCCGGGGACTCTGGAAACACCATATATTTT. This gives the protein CASSSPGDSGNTIYF.

The chain is built from TRBV6-1 and TRBJ2-6; D possibly corresponds to TRBD2 (6 bases). V shed 8 bases and J shed 2 bases, with 13 bases lying between them. This CDR3 is 15 amino acids long. Germline CDR1 and CDR2: MNHNS and SASEGT. The CDR3 loop reads CASGLAGTGANVLTF. CDR3 in DNA: TGTGCCAGCGGACTCGCGGGAACTGGGGCCAACGTCCTGACTTTC.

The chain is built from TRBV27 and TRBJ2-7; D unclear. Germline V lookup: CDR1 MNHEY, CDR2 SMNVEV (reference sequence). The CDR3 totals 13 residues. The V end was cut by 3 bases, the J end by 8 bases, with 14 bases between. CDR3 bases: TGTGCCAGCAGTTTCCGACAAACCTTCAAGCAGTACTTC. It yields the protein CASSFRQTFKQYF.

A note on this clone: This sample also contains other DNA sequences that code for the same CDR3. The genes are TRBV5-1 and TRBJ2-5; D perhaps matches TRBD1 (5 bases). Trimming shortened V by 4 bases and J by 1 base, and 11 bases separated the two germline ends. CDR3 size: 14 residues. Germline loops: CDR1 SGHRS, CDR2 YFSETQ. CDR3 protein: CASSIRQIQETQYF. The CDR3 DNA reads TGCGCCAGCAGCATCCGACAGATCCAAGAGACCCAGTACTTC.

V gene TRBV14 combines with J gene TRBJ1-2; no clear D. The CDR3 extends over 14 amino acids. CDR1 is SGHDN and CDR2 is FVKESK in the germline V gene. Trimming removed 1 base from V and 3 bases from J, with 9 bases in between. The CDR3 DNA reads TGTGCCAGCAGCCAAGTTATCGGGGACTATGGCTACACCTTC. Residues: CASSQVIGDYGYTF. The entire variable domain, with the rest obtained from reference TRBV14 and TRBJ1-2, is as follows: EAGVTQFPSHSVIEKGQTVTLRCDPISGHDNLYWYRRVMGKEIKFLLHFVKESKQDESGMPNNRFLAERTGGTYSTLKVQPAELEDSGVYFCASSQVIGDYGYTFGSGTRLTVV.

This chain connects TRBV5-6 to TRBJ1-2, with unresolved D. CDR3 length: 14 residues. Germline CDR1 is SGHDT and CDR2 is YYEEEE. Trimming took off 4 bases at V and 4 bases at J, with 14 bases between the two ends. CDR3 sequence reads: CASSAARGGYGYTF. In nucleotides, the CDR3 is TGTGCCAGCAGCGCGGCCCGGGGAGGCTATGGCTACACCTTC.

The chain combines TRBV5-1 with TRBJ2-1, with 10 positions matching TRBD2. V shed 0 bases and J 6 bases; nucleotides not matched to a gene: 3. CDR1 SGHRS and CDR2 YFSETQ come from the germline V gene. CDR3 length: 15 residues. CDR3 loop: CASSLDPSGGNEQFF. In DNA form, the CDR3 reads TGCGCCAGCAGCTTGGACCCTAGCGGGGGCAATGAGCAGTTCTTC.

This sequence joins TRBV14 and TRBJ2-3; no reliable D call. Germline V gives CDR1 SGHDN, CDR2 FVKESK. The CDR3 has 15 residues. Trimming left V 2 bases short and J 3 bases short, with 12 bases between. In DNA, the CDR3 is TGTGCCAGCAGCCAAACGCGGTCGGAAACAGATACGCAGTATTTT. It encodes CASSQTRSETDTQYF.

The V call is TRBV6-1, the J call TRBJ2-1; no clear D gene. This CDR3 is 12 amino acids long. V was clipped by 4 bases and J by 10 bases, with 11 bases between them. The V gene's germline CDR1 is MNHNS and CDR2 SASEGT. The CDR3 sequence is CASSGPSREQFF. DNA for the CDR3: TGTGCCAGCAGTGGGCCCTCTCGAGAGCAGTTCTTC.